These T cell receptor beta chains were read from a single sample in a study of cytomegalovirus exposure and HLA in healthy donors. Profiled with immunoSEQ multiplex PCR; TCRdb holds only in-frame clones, not every one. This table has some 180,000 clones, 77% appearing once. The material sequenced was PBMCs. These receptors all come from a man between 18 and 29 years old in good health and CMV-seronegative. CDR3s include the opening cysteine and the closing phenylalanine or tryptophan. D genes are given only for firm matches. A clone size is listed for some rows: how often the clone was seen (once, few, many), or a class if it is expanded.

cdr3_aa cdr3_nt j_call v_call d_call clone_size
CASSLVLTDTQYF TGTGCTAGCAGCTTAGTTCTCACAGATACGCAGTATTTT TRBJ2-3 TRBV7-7 NA once
CASSDRTGSVGGYTF TGTGCCAGCAGTGATCGGACAGGGTCAGTCGGTGGCTACACCTTC TRBJ1-2 TRBV2 TRBD1 NA
CATSHRGLNSPLHF TGTGCCACCAGCCACAGGGGGCTGAATTCACCCCTCCACTTT TRBJ1-6 TRBV15 TRBD1 few
CASSWGGVHNEQFF TGTGCCAGCAGTTGGGGGGGGGTCCACAATGAGCAGTTCTTC TRBJ2-1 TRBV27 TRBD2 once
CASSLEGGSGEKLFF TGTGCCAGCAGCTTGGAGGGGGGGTCGGGAGAAAAACTGTTTTTT TRBJ1-4 TRBV5-6 NA NA
CAWRTSGLAGQFF TGTGCCTGGAGGACCTCGGGACTAGCGGGGCAGTTCTTC TRBJ2-1 TRBV30 TRBD2 NA
CASSEERRRQETQYF TGTGCCAGCAGTGAAGAGCGACGGCGCCAAGAGACCCAGTACTTC TRBJ2-5 TRBV2 NA once
CASSLPRMNTEAFF TGTGCCAGCAGCTTACCGCGGATGAACACTGAAGCTTTCTTT TRBJ1-1 TRBV7-9 NA NA
CASSFPPAGGGYTF TGTGCCAGCAGCTTTCCCCCGGCAGGGGGCGGCTACACCTTC TRBJ1-2 TRBV5-8 TRBD1 NA
CASSWTGAANEKLFF TGTGCCAGCAGCTGGACAGGGGCAGCTAATGAAAAACTGTTTTTT TRBJ1-4 TRBV5-6 TRBD1 few
CASTLWTGTGGTEAFF TGTGCCAGCACCCTGTGGACCGGGACGGGGGGCACTGAAGCTTTCTTT TRBJ1-1 TRBV7-9 NA NA
CASSGAYGNTIYF TGTGCCAGCAGCGGAGCGTACGGAAACACCATATATTTT TRBJ1-3 TRBV9 NA NA
CASSQVTGDPYEQYF TGTGCCAGCAGCCAAGTCACAGGGGATCCCTACGAGCAGTACTTC TRBJ2-7 TRBV4-2 TRBD1 NA
CASSAYLEGSRGYTF TGTGCCAGCAGCGCCTATTTGGAGGGTTCAAGAGGCTACACCTTC TRBJ1-2 TRBV7-2 NA NA
CASSQLTGNSYEQYF TGCGCCAGCAGCCAATTGACTGGAAACTCCTACGAGCAGTACTTC TRBJ2-7 TRBV4-3 NA NA
CAWRVTGLSSYEQYF TGTGCCTGGAGGGTTACGGGACTGAGCTCCTACGAGCAGTACTTC TRBJ2-7 TRBV30 NA NA
CASSSRTREQFF TGTGCCAGCAGTTCTCGCACGCGGGAGCAGTTCTTC TRBJ2-1 TRBV14 NA NA
CASSSIPGQSSYEQYF TGTGCCAGCAGCTCCATTCCGGGACAGAGCTCCTACGAGCAGTACTTC TRBJ2-7 TRBV7-2 TRBD1 NA
CASSLGSGTGGRDEQFF TGTGCCAGCAGCTTAGGTTCCGGGACAGGGGGCAGGGATGAGCAGTTCTTC TRBJ2-1 TRBV5-4 TRBD1 NA
CARGQDQETQYF TGTGCCCGGGGACAGGACCAAGAGACCCAGTACTTC TRBJ2-5 TRBV21-1 NA NA
CASSQDWGTGGGELFF TGCGCCAGCAGCCAAGATTGGGGGACAGGGGGCGGGGAGCTGTTTTTT TRBJ2-2 TRBV4-3 TRBD1 NA
CASSEETTSTDTQYF TGTGCCAGCAGTGAAGAGACTACTAGCACAGATACGCAGTATTTT TRBJ2-3 TRBV2 NA NA
CASSYSIPSGANVLTF TGTGCCAGCAGTTACTCCATCCCCTCTGGGGCCAACGTCCTGACTTTC TRBJ2-6 TRBV6-5 NA NA
CASSFSRVQGGTEAFF TGTGCCAGCAGCTTCTCCAGGGTCCAGGGAGGCACTGAAGCTTTCTTT TRBJ1-1 TRBV7-3 NA NA
CASRGGSGNTIYF TGTGCCAGCAGGGGGGGGTCTGGAAACACCATATATTTT TRBJ1-3 TRBV7-2 NA NA
CASSYSGGPQHF TGTGCCAGCAGTTATTCCGGGGGGCCCCAGCATTTT TRBJ1-5 TRBV27 NA NA
CASSYGQLTDTQYF TGTGCCAGCAGTTACGGGCAGCTCACAGATACGCAGTATTTT TRBJ2-3 TRBV6-5 NA NA
CASSYGLAPREQYF TGTGCCAGCAGTTACGGGCTAGCCCCGCGCGAGCAGTACTTC TRBJ2-7 TRBV6-5 NA few